What follows is one T cell receptor (beta chain) and its context. Its matching antigen is unknown. The CDR3 is 19 residues long. This record comes from a study of human T cells and chemical hapten exposure. The authors' processing: Per-sample TCR counts ranged from roughly 20,000 to 700,000, median roughly 87,000. TCRdb redid the calling of the RACE reads with MiXCR, one entry per CDR3 protein. It is TCRdb's table, rather than the study itself, that gives the V and J calls and clone size. This table holds 79,000 or so distinct CDR3 sequences, 10% to 13% found once. Study-wide results and caveats: TCRs above 1 in 1000 frequency stayed constant with DPC sensitization.

The time point was: patch test 1, 2 weeks after DPC sensitization. Regarding treatment: therapeutic diphenylcyclopropenone sensitization with weekly scalp DPC. This clonotype was sampled from a woman aged 45-65 years with alopecia areata. Some clones in this sample may be carry-over from other donors' samples. Sample: whole blood, taken in connection with sensitization to the hapten diphenylcyclopropenone (DPC). V gene TRBV21-1 combines with J gene TRBJ2-3; the D segment call TRBD2 is taken from the table without a DNA check. TRBV21-1 is noted as a pseudogene. CDR3 in amino acids: CASSKGASGRERRTDTQYF. The CDR3 region has the DNA TGTGCCAGCAGCAAAGGGGCCAGCGGGAGGGAGCGCCGCACAGATACGCAGTATTTT.